This TCR beta chain originates from a study of T cell responses to AZD1222 COVID-19 vaccine. Regarding the study as a whole: The repertoires were collected only after the peak T cell response. Donors were largely white British and mainly female; clonal diversity was possibly underestimated. Among those given AZD1222, only five or six were seropositive at baseline. Among vaccine-associated CD4 TCRs, coverage spanned spike, with dominance at 160-218 and 743-854.

The CDR3 sequence is 14 residues long. CDR1 is ENHRY, CDR2 SYGVKD, per germline. The ends were cut back, 10 bases at V and 0 bases at J, with 13 bases in the middle. Clones were read by immunoSEQ multiplex PCR, and TCRdb kept only the in-frame ones, dropping some. Among around 110,000 clones, roughly 88% were seen once, and the ten largest hold roughly 3.9%. With regard to this clone: What it binds is unknown.

This TCR came from an adult in good health. Sequenced material: peripheral blood, taken on day 0 of MenACWY control vaccination. The V and J genes are TRBV10-3 and TRBJ1-5; no clear D gene. The CDR3 loop reads CATRGETSNQPQHF. CDR3 DNA sequence: TGTGCCACCAGAGGAGAAACTAGCAATCAGCCCCAGCATTTT.